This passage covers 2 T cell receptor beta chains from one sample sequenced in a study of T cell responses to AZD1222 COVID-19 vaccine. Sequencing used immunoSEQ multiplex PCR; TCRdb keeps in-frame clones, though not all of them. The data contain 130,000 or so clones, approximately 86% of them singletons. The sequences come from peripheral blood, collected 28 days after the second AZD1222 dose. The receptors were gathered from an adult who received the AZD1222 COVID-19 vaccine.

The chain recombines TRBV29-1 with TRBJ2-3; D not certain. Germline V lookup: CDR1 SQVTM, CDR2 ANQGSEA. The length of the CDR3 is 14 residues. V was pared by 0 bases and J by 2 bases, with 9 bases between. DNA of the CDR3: TGCAGCGTTGAAGACGGAAACCCCACAGATACGCAGTATTTT. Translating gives CSVEDGNPTDTQYF.

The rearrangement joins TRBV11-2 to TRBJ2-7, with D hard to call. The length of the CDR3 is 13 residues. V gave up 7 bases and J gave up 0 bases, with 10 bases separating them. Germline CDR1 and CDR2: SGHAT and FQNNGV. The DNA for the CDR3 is TGTGCCAGCACCCTGGATCTCTCCTACGAGCAGTACTTC. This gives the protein CASTLDLSYEQYF. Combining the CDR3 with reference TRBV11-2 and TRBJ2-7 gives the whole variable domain EAGVAQSPRYKIIEKRQSVAFWCNPISGHATLYWYQQILGQGPKLLIQFQNNGVVDDSQLPKDRFSAERLKGVDSTLKIQPAKLEDSAVYLCASTLDLSYEQYFGPGTRLTVT.